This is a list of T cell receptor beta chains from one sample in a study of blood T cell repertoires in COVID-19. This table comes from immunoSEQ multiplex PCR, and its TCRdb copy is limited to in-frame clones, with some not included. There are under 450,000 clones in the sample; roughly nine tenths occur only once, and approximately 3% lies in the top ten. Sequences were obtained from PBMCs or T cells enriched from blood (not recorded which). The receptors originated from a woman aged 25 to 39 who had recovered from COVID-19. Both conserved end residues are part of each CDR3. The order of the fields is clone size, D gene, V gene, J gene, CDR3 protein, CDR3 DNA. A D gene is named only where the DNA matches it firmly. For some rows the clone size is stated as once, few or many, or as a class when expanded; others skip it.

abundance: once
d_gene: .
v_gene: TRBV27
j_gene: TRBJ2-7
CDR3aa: CASRRGGEGFEQYF
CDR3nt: TGTGCCAGCAGGAGGGGGGGAGAGGGGTTCGAGCAGTACTTC

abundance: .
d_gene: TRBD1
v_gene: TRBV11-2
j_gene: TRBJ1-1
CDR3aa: CASSTINRGIMNTEAFF
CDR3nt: TGTGCCAGCAGCACGATAAACAGGGGAATCATGAACACTGAAGCTTTCTTT

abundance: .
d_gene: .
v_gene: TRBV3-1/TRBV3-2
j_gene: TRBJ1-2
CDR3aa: CASSQNRRRGYGYTF
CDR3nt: TGTGCCAGCAGCCAAAATCGACGTAGAGGTTATGGCTACACCTTC

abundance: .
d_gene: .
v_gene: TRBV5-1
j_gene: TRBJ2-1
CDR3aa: CASSPELREKQFF
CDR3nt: TGCGCCAGCAGCCCTGAACTCCGGGAGAAGCAGTTCTTC

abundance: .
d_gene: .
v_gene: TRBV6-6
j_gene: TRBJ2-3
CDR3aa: CASTMGGIGNGDTQYF
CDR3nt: TGTGCCAGCACCATGGGGGGAATTGGAAATGGGGATACGCAGTATTTT

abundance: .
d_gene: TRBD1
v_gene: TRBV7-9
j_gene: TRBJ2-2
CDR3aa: CASSLDFYRDRDDTGELFF
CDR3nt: TGTGCCAGCAGCTTAGATTTTTACCGGGACAGGGATGACACCGGGGAGCTGTTTTTT

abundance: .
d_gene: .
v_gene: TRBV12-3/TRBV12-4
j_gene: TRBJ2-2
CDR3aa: CASSLVVSGELFF
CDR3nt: TGTGCCAGCAGTTTAGTAGTGTCCGGGGAGCTGTTTTTT

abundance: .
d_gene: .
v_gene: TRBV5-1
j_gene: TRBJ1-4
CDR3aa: CASSLTDGNNEKLFF
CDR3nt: TGCGCCAGCAGCTTGACGGACGGGAATAATGAAAAACTGTTTTTT

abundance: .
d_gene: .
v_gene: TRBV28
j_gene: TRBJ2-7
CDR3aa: CASSLPSTPYEQYF
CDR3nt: TGTGCCAGCAGTCTCCCGAGTACCCCCTACGAGCAGTACTTC

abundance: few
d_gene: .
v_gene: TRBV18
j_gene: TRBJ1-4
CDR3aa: CASSPPFGSRDGEKLFF
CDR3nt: TGTGCCAGCTCACCACCGTTCGGGTCCCGGGATGGGGAAAAACTGTTTTTT

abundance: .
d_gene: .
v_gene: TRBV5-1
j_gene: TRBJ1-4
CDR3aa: CASSLGATSNEKLFF
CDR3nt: TGCGCCAGCAGCCTGGGTGCAACTTCTAATGAAAAACTGTTTTTT

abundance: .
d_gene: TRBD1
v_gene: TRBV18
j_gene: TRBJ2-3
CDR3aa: CASSPQGQGVADTQYF
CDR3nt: TGTGCCAGCTCACCCCAGGGACAGGGGGTGGCAGATACGCAGTATTTT

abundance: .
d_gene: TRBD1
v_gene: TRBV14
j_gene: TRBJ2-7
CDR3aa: CASSQEQGQQYF
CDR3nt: TGTGCCAGCAGCCAAGAACAGGGGCAGCAGTACTTC

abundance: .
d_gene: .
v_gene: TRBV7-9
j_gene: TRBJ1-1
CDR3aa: CASSFQISNTEAFF
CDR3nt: TGTGCCAGCAGCTTTCAAATTTCAAACACTGAAGCTTTCTTT

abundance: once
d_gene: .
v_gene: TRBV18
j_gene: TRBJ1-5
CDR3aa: CASSRRATQGGDQPQHF
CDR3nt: TGTGCCAGCTCAAGGCGGGCAACACAGGGTGGGGATCAGCCCCAGCATTTT

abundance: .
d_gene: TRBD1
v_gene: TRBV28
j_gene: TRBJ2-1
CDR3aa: CASSSPQGHYNEQFF
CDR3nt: TGTGCCAGCAGTTCCCCACAGGGGCACTACAATGAGCAGTTCTTC

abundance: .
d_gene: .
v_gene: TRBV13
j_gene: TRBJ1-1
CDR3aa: CASSPAGLGKIEAFF
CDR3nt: TGTGCCAGCAGCCCGGCGGGCCTAGGGAAGATTGAAGCTTTCTTT

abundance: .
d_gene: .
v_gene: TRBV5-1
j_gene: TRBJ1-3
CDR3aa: CASSLQGSGNTIYF
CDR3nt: TGCGCCAGCAGCTTGCAGGGGTCGGGAAACACCATATATTTT

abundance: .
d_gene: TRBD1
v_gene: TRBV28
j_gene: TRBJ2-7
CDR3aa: CASSASTYRGQYF
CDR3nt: TGTGCCAGCAGTGCCTCTACCTACAGGGGACAGTACTTC

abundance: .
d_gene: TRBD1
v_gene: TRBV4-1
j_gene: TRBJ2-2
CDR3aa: CASSPFTRDSNTGELFF
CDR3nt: TGCGCCAGCAGCCCATTTACCCGGGACAGTAACACCGGGGAGCTGTTTTTT

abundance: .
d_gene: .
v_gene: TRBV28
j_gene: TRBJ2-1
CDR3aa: CASSLAATYNEQFF
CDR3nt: TGTGCCAGCAGTCTGGCGGCTACCTACAATGAGCAGTTCTTC

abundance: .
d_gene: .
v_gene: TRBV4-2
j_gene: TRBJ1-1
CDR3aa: CASSHPGGREAFF
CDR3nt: TGTGCCAGCAGCCACCCGGGGGGCCGTGAAGCTTTCTTT

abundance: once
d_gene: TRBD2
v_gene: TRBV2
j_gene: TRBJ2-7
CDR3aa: CASSVQLAEGYEQYF
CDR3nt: TGTGCCAGCAGTGTTCAACTAGCGGAGGGGTACGAGCAGTACTTC

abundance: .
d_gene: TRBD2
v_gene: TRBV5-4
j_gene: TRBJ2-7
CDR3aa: CASSFLAGGTGEQYF
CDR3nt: TGTGCCAGCAGCTTCCTAGCGGGGGGAACCGGCGAGCAGTACTTC

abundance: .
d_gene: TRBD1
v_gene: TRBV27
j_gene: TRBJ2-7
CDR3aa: CASREGQGGRYEQYF
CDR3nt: TGTGCCAGCAGAGAGGGACAGGGCGGTCGCTACGAGCAGTACTTC

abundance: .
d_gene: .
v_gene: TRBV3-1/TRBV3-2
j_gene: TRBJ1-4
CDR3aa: CASSETVTNEKLFF
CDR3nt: TGTGCCAGCAGTGAGACAGTAACTAATGAAAAACTGTTTTTT

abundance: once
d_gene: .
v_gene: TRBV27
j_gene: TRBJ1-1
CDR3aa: CASSKVGARNTEAFF
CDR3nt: TGTGCCAGCAGTAAGGTAGGGGCGCGGAACACTGAAGCTTTCTTT

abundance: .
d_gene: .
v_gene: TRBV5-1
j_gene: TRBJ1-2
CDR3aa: CASSGTNGEGGYTF
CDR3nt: TGCGCCAGCAGTGGGACAAATGGGGAAGGGGGCTACACCTTC

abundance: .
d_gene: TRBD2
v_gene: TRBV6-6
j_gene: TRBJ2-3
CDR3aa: CASSYLRGGFIDTQYF
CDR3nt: TGTGCCAGCAGTTATCTGCGGGGGGGCTTTATAGATACGCAGTATTTT

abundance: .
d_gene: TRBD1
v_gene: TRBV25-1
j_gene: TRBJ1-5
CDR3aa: CASGGAGGSQPQHF
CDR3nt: TGTGCCAGCGGGGGAGCAGGGGGCAGTCAGCCCCAGCATTTT

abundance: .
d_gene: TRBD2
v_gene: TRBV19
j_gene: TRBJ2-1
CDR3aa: CASSIVVLAGLNEQFF
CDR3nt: TGTGCCAGTAGTATAGTGGTACTAGCGGGCCTAAATGAGCAGTTCTTC

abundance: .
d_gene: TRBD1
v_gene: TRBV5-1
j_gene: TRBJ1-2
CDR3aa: CASSKGTGEGGYTF
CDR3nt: TGCGCCAGCAGCAAAGGGACAGGGGAGGGTGGCTACACCTTC

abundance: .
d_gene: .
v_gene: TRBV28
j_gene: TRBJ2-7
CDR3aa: CASSFDRRSSYEQYF
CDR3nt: TGTGCCAGCAGTTTTGACAGGCGATCCTCCTACGAGCAGTACTTC

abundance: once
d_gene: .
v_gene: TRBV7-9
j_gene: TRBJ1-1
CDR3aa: CASSFIRNEAFF
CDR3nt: TGTGCCAGCAGCTTCATCAGGAATGAAGCTTTCTTT

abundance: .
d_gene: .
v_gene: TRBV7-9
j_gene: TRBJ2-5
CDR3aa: CASSSRGSGEETQYF
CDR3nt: TGTGCCAGCAGCTCTCGGGGTAGCGGAGAAGAGACCCAGTACTTC

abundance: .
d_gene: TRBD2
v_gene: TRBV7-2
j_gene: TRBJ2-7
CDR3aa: CASSFGGGSYEQYF
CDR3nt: TGTGCCAGCAGCTTTGGCGGGGGCTCCTACGAGCAGTACTTC

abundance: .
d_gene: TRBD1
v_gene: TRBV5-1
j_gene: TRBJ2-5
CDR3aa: CASSLATGVGVETQYF
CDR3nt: TGCGCCAGCAGCTTGGCCACAGGGGTAGGGGTGGAGACCCAGTACTTC

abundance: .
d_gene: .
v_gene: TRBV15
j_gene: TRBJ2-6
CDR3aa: CATSSSLTGWDGANVLTF
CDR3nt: TGTGCCACCAGCAGCTCCCTGACAGGATGGGATGGGGCCAACGTCCTGACTTTC

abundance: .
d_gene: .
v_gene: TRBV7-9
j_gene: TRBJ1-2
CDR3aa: CASGGEGYGYTF
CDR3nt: TGTGCCAGCGGGGGGGAGGGCTATGGCTACACCTTC

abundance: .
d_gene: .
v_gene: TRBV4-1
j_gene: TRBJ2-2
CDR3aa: CASSFPTRGSPDTGELFF
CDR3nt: TGCGCCAGCAGCTTTCCCACCAGGGGCAGCCCCGACACCGGGGAGCTGTTTTTT

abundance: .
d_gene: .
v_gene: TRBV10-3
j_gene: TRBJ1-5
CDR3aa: CAISEGGVNQPQHF
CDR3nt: TGTGCCATCAGTGAAGGGGGGGTCAATCAGCCCCAGCATTTT

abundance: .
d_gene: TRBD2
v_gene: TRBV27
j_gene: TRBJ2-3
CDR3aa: CASSVLAGHDDTQYF
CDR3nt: TGTGCCAGCAGTGTACTAGCGGGCCACGATGATACGCAGTATTTT

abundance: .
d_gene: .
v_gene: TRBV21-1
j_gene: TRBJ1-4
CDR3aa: CATLDDRERATNEKLFF
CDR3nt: TGTGCCACCCTAGACGACAGGGAGAGGGCAACTAATGAAAAACTGTTTTTT

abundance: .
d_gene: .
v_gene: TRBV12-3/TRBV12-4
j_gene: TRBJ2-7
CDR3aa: CASTFFRGEQYF
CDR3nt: TGTGCCAGCACCTTCTTCCGGGGCGAGCAGTACTTC

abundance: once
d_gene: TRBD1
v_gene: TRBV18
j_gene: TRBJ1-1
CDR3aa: CASSPRTGGDTEAFF
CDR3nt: TGTGCCAGCTCACCGCGGACAGGGGGGGACACTGAAGCTTTCTTT

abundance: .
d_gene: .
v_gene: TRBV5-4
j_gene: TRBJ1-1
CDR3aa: CASSQPGGRGAFF
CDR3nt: TGTGCCAGCAGCCAGCCGGGAGGACGGGGAGCTTTCTTT

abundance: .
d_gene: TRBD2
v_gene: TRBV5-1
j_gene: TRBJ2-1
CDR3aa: CASSRTSGSIYEQFF
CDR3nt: TGCGCCAGCAGCCGGACTAGCGGGAGTATATATGAGCAGTTCTTC

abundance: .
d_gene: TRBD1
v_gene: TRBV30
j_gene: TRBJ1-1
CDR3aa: CAWSPKPGTGGGEAFF
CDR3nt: TGTGCCTGGAGTCCTAAACCCGGGACAGGGGGAGGTGAAGCTTTCTTT

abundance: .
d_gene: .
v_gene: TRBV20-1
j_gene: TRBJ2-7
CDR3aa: CSASNAGYEQYF
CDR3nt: TGCAGTGCTAGTAACGCGGGGTACGAGCAGTACTTC

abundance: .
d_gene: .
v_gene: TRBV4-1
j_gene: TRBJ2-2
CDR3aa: CASSGPANTGELFF
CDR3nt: TGCGCCAGCAGCGGGCCGGCGAACACCGGGGAGCTGTTTTTT

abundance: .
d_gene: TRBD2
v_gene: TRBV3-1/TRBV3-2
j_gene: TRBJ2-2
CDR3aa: CASSQFLAGHGELFF
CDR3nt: TGTGCCAGCAGCCAATTTCTAGCGGGGCACGGGGAGCTGTTTTTT

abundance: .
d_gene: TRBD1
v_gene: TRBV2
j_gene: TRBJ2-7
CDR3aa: CASSRDRGHEQYF
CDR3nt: TGTGCCAGTAGTCGGGACAGGGGTCACGAGCAGTACTTC

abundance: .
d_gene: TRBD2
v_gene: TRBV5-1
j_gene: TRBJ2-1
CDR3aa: CASSFLAVDEQFF
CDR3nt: TGCGCCAGCAGCTTCCTAGCGGTGGATGAGCAGTTCTTC